Included here is one T cell receptor (beta chain) sequence, with context. This clonotype showed up many times. No cognate antigen has been identified for it. No base quality values were provided; no much bigger clone lies one nucleotide off. The data were obtained in a study of T cells in Graves' hyperthyroidism and ophthalmopathy (dated 2019 in TCRdb). Background on the whole study: Peripheral blood samples were taken at initial diagnosis, before any treatment was given. TCR V-J signatures able to tell the groups apart were searched for in a discovery cohort of 100 patients, of whom more than 40 had Graves' ophthalmopathy and more than 55 had stable Graves' hyperthyroidism. Prospective prediction of ophthalmopathy was tested in an independent validation cohort of 18 to 20 hyperthyroidism patients and some 17 patients who later progressed to ophthalmopathy. The approximately 100 discovery patients were divided at random into training and test sets in a 7:3 ratio. Thyroid tissue and blood T-cell repertoires from more than 5 Graves' hyperthyroidism patients were also compared in the study. After sampling, hyperthyroidism patients received methimazole starting at 30 mg daily, and ophthalmopathy patients received high-dose intravenous methylprednisolone. The paper reports TCR Vbeta CDR3 sequencing of about 140 peripheral blood samples: 40 or so ophthalmopathy, fewer than 80 hyperthyroidism and approximately 17 progressor patients.

According to the germline V gene, CDR1 reads MDHEN and CDR2 reads SYDVKM. Including the terminal cysteine and phenylalanine, the CDR3 comprises 14 residues. Left in the record is the CDR3 DNA by itself, 42 bases read in frame from the first base. From V the trimming removes 6 bases and from J it removes 3 bases, while the gene matches leave 3 bases of the junction unaccounted for. Moderately to severely active disease, a Clinical Activity Score of at least 3, a NOSPECS grade of at least 4, and a duration under 3 months were present in ophthalmopathy patients. Patients with uncontrolled infections, other autoimmune diseases, pregnancy or lactation were excluded. Diagnoses were established on the basis of clinical symptoms, serum thyroxine and TRAb, thyroid ultrasound, and orbital computed tomography. PBMCs were isolated from 10 ml of fresh peripheral blood by Ficoll-Paque density gradient centrifugation. Trizol reagent was used to extract total RNA, and RNA quality was then checked on an Agilent 2100 Bioanalyzer.

The TCR beta CDR3 regions were amplified from RNA transcripts. The first round of RT-PCR for the TCR CDR3 was performed with the HTBI primer set and the Qiagen OneStep RT-PCR kit. A second multiplex PCR round built the libraries, followed by size selection and purification. The libraries were sequenced on an Illumina HiSeq2000 using paired-end 100 bp reads. In the original analysis: SOAPnuke was used to process the raw data, removing reads that contained adapters or uncalled bases, had a mean Phred below 15, or lacked an exact match to the constant primer or identifier. High-quality paired reads were merged using COPE v1.2.5, and each unique nucleotide sequence was defined as a clonotype. MiTCR v1.1 was used to align clonotypes to the IMGT TRBV, TRBD and TRBJ reference segments. The analysis was restricted to V-J combinations with a frequency above 0.0001, which together covered approximately 99% of the repertoires. A TCS score was defined as the ratio between F50 (clonal expansion) and ExV (chaos), using BLOSUM62-based TCRdist between CDR3 peptides within each V-J. Welch's t-statistics and random forest reduced roughly 500 V-J features to 10 to 15, which were used in a naive Bayes classifier (R e1071). TCRdb passed the public sequencing reads through fastp at Q25 and MiXCR, retaining productive beta sequences. One record per CDR3 amino acid sequence lists the most common genes and DNA. In this record, the V and J calls reflect TCRdb's handling and not the investigators' own analysis. The sample table contains about 600,000 distinct CDR3 sequences; only one count was recorded for more than 15% of them. The ten largest clones take up around 3.5% of the sample.

Findings and caveats that apply to the study as a whole: Ophthalmopathy was separated from stable hyperthyroidism by a 13 V-J signature model, with 85% to 90% sensitivity and 81% to 82% specificity obtained in cross-validation and 80%/75% obtained in testing. No statistical method was used to set the sample size in advance, and investigators knew the group allocation. During validation, the model predicted progression to ophthalmopathy a median of about 5.9 months ahead of onset, with roughly 65% sensitivity and roughly 72% specificity. Most expanded thyroid clonotypes (frequency above 0.001) were also detected in blood, suggesting blood repertoires may reflect thyroid immune responses.

Input material: blood. The origin of this receptor is a woman between 40 and 50 years old with Graves' ophthalmopathy. The chain links TRBV28 with TRBJ2-7; the junction holds 12 bases that match TRBD2. For the CDR3, the sequence is CASRRTSGNYEQYF. The DNA is TGTGCCAGCAGACGGACTAGCGGGAACTACGAGCAGTACTTC.